A selection of T cell receptor beta chains follows, all from one sample in a study of cytomegalovirus exposure and HLA in healthy donors. Measured with immunoSEQ multiplex PCR; TCRdb has only the in-frame clones, and not every one. Recorded for this sample: 100,000 or so clones. The sample taken for sequencing was PBMCs. The receptors were gathered from a man aged 50-59 years in good health and CMV-seronegative. Each CDR3 is given with its conserved first and last residue. The order of the fields is CDR3 DNA, CDR3 protein, V gene, J gene, D gene. A D gene is named only where the DNA matches it firmly.

DNA: TGTGCCAGCAGCTTGGCCTGGGGGCGCGTCCCCTATAATTCACCCCTCCACTTT
CDR3: CASSLAWGRVPYNSPLHF
V: TRBV5-6
J: TRBJ1-6
D: -

DNA: TGTGCCAGTAGTCACCCTCTTATGGCCCACATTCAGTACTTC
CDR3: CASSHPLMAHIQYF
V: TRBV19
J: TRBJ2-4
D: -

DNA: TGTGCCAGCAGTTTAGGGACAGGCGGTGAGACCCAGTACTTC
CDR3: CASSLGTGGETQYF
V: TRBV2
J: TRBJ2-5
D: TRBD1

DNA: TGCAGCGTTCCTTCTATTCTAGCGGGAGAGGCAAATACGCAGTATTTT
CDR3: CSVPSILAGEANTQYF
V: TRBV29-1
J: TRBJ2-3
D: TRBD2

DNA: TGTGCCAGCTCCTTATCCCCCGGGACTAGCGTGTACGAGCAGTACTTC
CDR3: CASSLSPGTSVYEQYF
V: TRBV27
J: TRBJ2-7
D: TRBD2

DNA: TGTGCCAGCAGCTTAGAACTAGCGGGCCTCTACGAGCAGTACTTC
CDR3: CASSLELAGLYEQYF
V: TRBV7-9
J: TRBJ2-7
D: TRBD2

DNA: TGTGCCTGGGGTTTCGATAGGGGGGGAGAAGCTTTCTTT
CDR3: CAWGFDRGGEAFF
V: TRBV30
J: TRBJ1-1
D: -

DNA: TGTGCCAGCTCACCGATCGCGGGAGGGCCAAGCAATGAGCAGTTCTTC
CDR3: CASSPIAGGPSNEQFF
V: TRBV18
J: TRBJ2-1
D: TRBD2

DNA: TGTGCCAGCAGCTTAGTACAGGCTGACTACGAGCAGTACTTC
CDR3: CASSLVQADYEQYF
V: TRBV11-2
J: TRBJ2-7
D: -

DNA: TGTGTCAGCTCACCTCTCTCGGGTCACCCGGGAACTGAAGCTTTCTTT
CDR3: CVSSPLSGHPGTEAFF
V: TRBV18
J: TRBJ1-1
D: -

DNA: TGCAGTGCTACCCCGCAGGGCCTCTACACCTTC
CDR3: CSATPQGLYTF
V: TRBV20-1
J: TRBJ1-2
D: -

DNA: TGTGCCAGCAGTCCCTCCACCGGGGGGCCCGGCGAGCAGTTCTTC
CDR3: CASSPSTGGPGEQFF
V: TRBV7-9
J: TRBJ2-1
D: -

DNA: TGCGCCAGCAGCTTGATGGGGACTCCTGAAGAAGAGACCCAGTACTTC
CDR3: CASSLMGTPEEETQYF
V: TRBV5-1
J: TRBJ2-5
D: -

DNA: TGTGCCAGCAGCTTAGAACCCTATACCTACGAGCAGTACTTC
CDR3: CASSLEPYTYEQYF
V: TRBV7-8
J: TRBJ2-7
D: -

DNA: TGTGCCAGCAGAGGGGGGGCTGGAGGAAACACCATATATTTT
CDR3: CASRGGAGGNTIYF
V: TRBV7-9
J: TRBJ1-3
D: -

DNA: TGCGCCAGCAGCTTGGTCCCGGATACGCAGTATTTT
CDR3: CASSLVPDTQYF
V: TRBV5-1
J: TRBJ2-3
D: -

DNA: TGTGCCAGCAGCTTAACAGCGGGAGGACGCGAGCAGTACTTC
CDR3: CASSLTAGGREQYF
V: TRBV7-2
J: TRBJ2-7
D: TRBD2

DNA: TGTGCCAGCAGTGCGGGGGGCGGCTCTGGAAACACCATATATTTT
CDR3: CASSAGGGSGNTIYF
V: TRBV2
J: TRBJ1-3
D: -

DNA: TGCGCCAGCAGCCAAGGGGGGACAGCTGGCGAAAAACTGTTTTTT
CDR3: CASSQGGTAGEKLFF
V: TRBV4-3
J: TRBJ1-4
D: TRBD1

DNA: TGCGCCAGCAGCCCCCCAGGGGTTCGGGGCTACACCTTC
CDR3: CASSPPGVRGYTF
V: TRBV4-1
J: TRBJ1-2
D: -

DNA: TGCGCCAGCAGCTTGTTGGGCCAAGAGCTTTACAATGAGCAGTTCTTC
CDR3: CASSLLGQELYNEQFF
V: TRBV5-1
J: TRBJ2-1
D: -

DNA: TGTGCCAGCAGCCCGGGACAGGTGAACACTGAAGCTTTCTTT
CDR3: CASSPGQVNTEAFF
V: TRBV7-6
J: TRBJ1-1
D: TRBD1

DNA: TGTGCCAGCAGTTACGGCGGGAGGGGAAACACCATATATTTT
CDR3: CASSYGGRGNTIYF
V: TRBV6-5
J: TRBJ1-3
D: -

DNA: TGTGCCAGTAGTATCCGGCTAGCGGAAAGCTACGAGCAGTACTTC
CDR3: CASSIRLAESYEQYF
V: TRBV19
J: TRBJ2-7
D: TRBD2

DNA: TGTGCCAGCAGCTTCCGACCGGGTTCCACGGCCGGGGAGACCCAGTACTTC
CDR3: CASSFRPGSTAGETQYF
V: TRBV7-9
J: TRBJ2-5
D: -

DNA: TGCGCCAGCAGGCGCGACAGATCCTACGAGCAGTACTTC
CDR3: CASRRDRSYEQYF
V: TRBV5-1
J: TRBJ2-7
D: -

DNA: TGTGCCAGCAGTGACGGGACTAGCGGGAGTTTAGATACGCAGTATTTT
CDR3: CASSDGTSGSLDTQYF
V: TRBV25-1
J: TRBJ2-3
D: TRBD2

DNA: TGTGCCATCAGGGCAGGGGCGTTGAACACTGAAGCTTTCTTT
CDR3: CAIRAGALNTEAFF
V: TRBV10-3
J: TRBJ1-1
D: -

DNA: TGTGCCAGCAGTGACCTTACGGGAGAGCAGTACTTC
CDR3: CASSDLTGEQYF
V: TRBV2
J: TRBJ2-7
D: -

DNA: TGTGCCAGCAGCCTACGACTAGCGGGAGATGCAGATACGCAGTATTTT
CDR3: CASSLRLAGDADTQYF
V: TRBV7-9
J: TRBJ2-3
D: TRBD2

DNA: TGTGCCAGCAGCCAAGGACAGGGGACCTTGGAAAAACTGTTTTTT
CDR3: CASSQGQGTLEKLFF
V: TRBV5-4
J: TRBJ1-4
D: TRBD1

DNA: TGCGCCAGCAGCTTGTTCCGGGCGACAGCAGGGTATAAGGAGACCCAGTACTTC
CDR3: CASSLFRATAGYKETQYF
V: TRBV5-1
J: TRBJ2-5
D: -

DNA: TGTGCTAGCAGCTTGGAGGGCACCGGGGAGCTGTTTTTT
CDR3: CASSLEGTGELFF
V: TRBV7-7
J: TRBJ2-2
D: -

DNA: TGTGCCAGCAGTTTTCGTGGGACAGATAATGAAAAACTGTTTTTT
CDR3: CASSFRGTDNEKLFF
V: TRBV6-5
J: TRBJ1-4
D: TRBD1

DNA: TGTGCCAGCAGCACTCAGGGGGTAGAGACCCAGTACTTC
CDR3: CASSTQGVETQYF
V: TRBV7-9
J: TRBJ2-5
D: TRBD1

DNA: TGCGCCAGCAGGGACAGGGGGAAGGAAAAACTGTTTTTT
CDR3: CASRDRGKEKLFF
V: TRBV10-2
J: TRBJ1-4
D: TRBD1

DNA: TGTGCCTGGAGTGTACTTTTGATCAAACAGGAGAGCAATCAGCCCCAGCATTTT
CDR3: CAWSVLLIKQESNQPQHF
V: TRBV30
J: TRBJ1-5
D: -

DNA: TGTGCCAGTAGTATAGATCTCTCAGGGGGGTCCTACGAGCAGTACTTC
CDR3: CASSIDLSGGSYEQYF
V: TRBV19
J: TRBJ2-7
D: -

DNA: TGCGCCAGCAGCCTGGCCGGCGGCTATGGCTACACCTTC
CDR3: CASSLAGGYGYTF
V: TRBV5-1
J: TRBJ1-2
D: -

DNA: TGCGCCAGCAGCCAAGCCGGGGGAGTAGGCTACGAGCAGTACTTC
CDR3: CASSQAGGVGYEQYF
V: TRBV4-3
J: TRBJ2-7
D: -

DNA: TGCAGCGTTGAAGGTCAGTTCTTT
CDR3: CSVEGQFF
V: TRBV29-1
J: TRBJ1-1
D: -

DNA: TGTGCCAGCAGCTCCTCCCGGGAAGCAGACTACGAGCAGTACTTC
CDR3: CASSSSREADYEQYF
V: TRBV5-4
J: TRBJ2-7
D: -

DNA: TGTGCCAGCAGCTTAGAAGGCAGGGGTTCACCCCTCCACTTT
CDR3: CASSLEGRGSPLHF
V: TRBV11-2
J: TRBJ1-6
D: -

DNA: TGTGCCATCAGTGACCCGAAAAGAAAAACTCCTGGGACTAGCGGGGCGCAAGAGACCCAGTACTTC
CDR3: CAISDPKRKTPGTSGAQETQYF
V: TRBV10-3
J: TRBJ2-5
D: TRBD2

DNA: TGTGCCAGCCGACGGGGGGACGGCTATGGCTACACCTTC
CDR3: CASRRGDGYGYTF
V: TRBV18
J: TRBJ1-2
D: -

DNA: TGTGCCAGCAGCCTTCTAGCGCGGGTGGAGCAGTACTTC
CDR3: CASSLLARVEQYF
V: TRBV11-2
J: TRBJ2-7
D: -

DNA: TGTGCCAGCAGCCAGAGGGGGCTCACTGAAGCTTTCTTT
CDR3: CASSQRGLTEAFF
V: TRBV7-2
J: TRBJ1-1
D: TRBD1

DNA: TGCGCCAGCAGCCAACGGTGGCACAGCCAAGAGACCCAGTACTTC
CDR3: CASSQRWHSQETQYF
V: TRBV4-3
J: TRBJ2-5
D: -

DNA: TGTGCCAGTAGTTTGGCAGGGGGCCTATACAATGAGCAGTTCTTC
CDR3: CASSLAGGLYNEQFF
V: TRBV19
J: TRBJ2-1
D: TRBD1

DNA: TGTGCCAGTAGTATAGGAAATAGGGGGACCAACATGAACACTGAAGCTTTCTTT
CDR3: CASSIGNRGTNMNTEAFF
V: TRBV19
J: TRBJ1-1
D: -

DNA: TGTGCCAGCAGCTTAATCCGAGGGTATGCAGCTTTCTTT
CDR3: CASSLIRGYAAFF
V: TRBV11-3
J: TRBJ1-1
D: -

DNA: TGTGCCAGCAGGAGGCAGGGGGCGAATGAAGCTTTCTTT
CDR3: CASRRQGANEAFF
V: TRBV6-5
J: TRBJ1-1
D: TRBD1